The 29 T cell receptor beta chains listed next were all sequenced from one sample in a study of naive and memory T cell subsets. Two oligonucleotides, mixed equimolar, formed the beta constant-region primer covering TRBC1 and TRBC2. One entry per CDR3 protein results from TCRdb running MiXCR on the UMI-ligation and nested PCR reads. In the table there are around 40,000 distinct CDR3 sequences, roughly 14% of which are singletons. Sequencing was performed on effector memory CD4+ T cells from blood. Subset described: effector memory, CD45RA- CD27-. The receptor set was obtained from a human donor in good health.

The chain is built from TRBV7-9 and TRBJ2-1, with 12 bases fitting TRBD2. The germline CDR1 and CDR2 sequences are SEHNR and FQNEAQ (reference sequence). The CDR3 spans 16 residues. Trimming cost V 1 base and J 7 bases; bases outside gene matches: 5. The CDR3 is CASSLGLAGDLNEQFF. Here the CDR3 DNA reads TGTGCCAGCAGCTTAGGACTAGCGGGAGACCTGAATGAGCAGTTCTTC.

The CDR3 loop is CASSYSWTAYGYTF. The CDR3 DNA reads TGTGCCAGCAGTTACTCCTGGACCGCCTATGGCTACACCTTC. V usage is TRBV6-6 and J usage is TRBJ1-2; D not certain. Trimming pared 0 bases from V and 4 bases from J, leaving 9 bases between. CDR3 length: 14 amino acids. Germline V CDR1 and CDR2: MNHNY, SVGAGI (reference sequence).

In this sample, this clonotype turned up a few times. The chain joins TRBV7-2 to TRBJ2-7; 9 nucleotides line up with TRBD2. V lost 3 bases, J lost 2 bases, and 8 bases stayed unmatched. This CDR3 is 16 amino acids long. Germline V CDR1 and CDR2: SGHTA, FQGNSA. The DNA of the CDR3 is TGTGCCAGCAGCTTTACAGGCGGGAGGGCGACCTACGAGCAGTACTTC. Translated, it gives CASSFTGGRATYEQYF. Looking up the rest from reference TRBV7-2 and TRBJ2-7 gives the full variable domain: GAGVSQSPSNKVTEKGKDVELRCDPISGHTALYWYRQSLGQGLEFLIYFQGNSAPDKSGLPSDRFSAERTGGSVSTLTIQRTQQEDSAVYLCASSFTGGRATYEQYFGPGTRLTVT.

The chain recombines TRBV6-2 or TRBV6-3 with TRBJ2-6; D perhaps matches TRBD1 (5 bases). In germline, CDR1 is MNHEY, CDR2 SVGEGT. Trimming shortened V by 6 bases and J by 2 bases, and 11 bases separated the two germline ends. The CDR3 is made up of 15 amino acids. The CDR3 sequence is CASRIRGAGANVLTF. CDR3 bases: TGTGCCAGCAGGATTAGGGGCGCTGGGGCCAACGTCCTGACTTTC.

This clonotype was counted at least ten times. The chain is built from TRBV10-2 and TRBJ2-1; weak D call: TRBD2 (6 bases). The ends were cut back, 9 bases at V and 4 bases at J, with 16 bases in the middle. The CDR3 totals 14 residues. In germline, CDR1 is WSHSY, CDR2 SAAADI. In DNA form, the CDR3 reads TGCGCCAGTCGAGGCGGGACCAATTACAATGAGCAGTTCTTC. It yields the protein CASRGGTNYNEQFF.

This clonotype was seen a handful of times. This chain links TRBV7-3 with TRBJ2-1; D is tentatively TRBD1 or TRBD2 (5 bases each). Per the germline V gene, CDR1 is SGHTA and CDR2 is FQGTGA. The length of the CDR3 is 17 residues. Trimming shortened V by 1 base and J by 4 bases, and 17 bases separated the two germline ends. The CDR3 DNA reads as TGTGCCAGCAGCTTAATGCAACCGGGACCACTATACAATGAGCAGTTCTTC. Residues: CASSLMQPGPLYNEQFF.

There are many counts of this clonotype. This chain uses TRBV28 with TRBJ2-1, with TRBD2 identical over 8 bases. With V trimmed by 6 bases and J by 1 base, 2 bases remained unmatched. The germline V gene encodes CDR1 MDHEN and CDR2 SYDVKM. CDR3 length: 14 amino acids. The CDR3 nucleotides read TGTGCCAGCAGAGGACTAGCTTCCTACAATGAGCAGTTCTTC. Its protein product is CASRGLASYNEQFF.

V gene TRBV20-1 combines with J gene TRBJ2-1, with TRBD2 matching over 7 bases. Germline assignment: CDR1 DFQATT and CDR2 SNEGSKA (reference sequence). CDR3 length: 16 residues. Trimming removed 0 bases from V and 7 bases from J; junction bases left unmatched: 12. The CDR3: CSARDPGGAGLNEQFF. The CDR3 DNA follows: TGCAGTGCTAGAGATCCGGGGGGAGCGGGTCTGAATGAGCAGTTCTTC.

This clonotype was found many times. The genes are TRBV10-3 and TRBJ2-7; 14 bases fit TRBD2. This CDR3 contains 16 residues. Germline CDR1 is ENHRY and CDR2 is SYGVKD. V was clipped by 1 base and J by 4 bases; unmatched bases: 3. CDR3 amino acids: CAISEFGTSGSYEQYF. The CDR3 nucleotides read TGTGCCATCAGTGAGTTTGGGACTAGCGGGAGTTACGAGCAGTACTTC.

This sequence joins TRBV12-3 or TRBV12-4 and TRBJ2-1, with no clear D. With 4 bases removed from V and 7 bases from J, the gap between germline ends came to 11 bases. The CDR3 runs 13 residues. CDR3 region: CASSSLLVNEQFF. CDR3 bases: TGTGCCAGCAGTTCGTTACTGGTAAATGAGCAGTTCTTC.

This clonotype is medium-sized in the sample. V usage is TRBV7-2 and J usage is TRBJ2-1, with 10 bases lining up with TRBD2. The CDR3 runs 17 residues. Germline loops: CDR1 SGHTA, CDR2 FQGNSA. V was pared by 5 bases and J by 6 bases, with 13 bases of the junction left unmatched. CDR3: CASSPTLAGAKGNEQFF. The CDR3 nucleotides read TGTGCCAGCAGCCCGACCCTAGCGGGAGCTAAGGGCAATGAGCAGTTCTTC.

This clonotype was observed a handful of times. The CDR3 nucleotides read TGTGCCAGCAGCCCTGGACAGGGGAGAGGCTACGAGCAGTACTTC. Amino acid sequence: CASSPGQGRGYEQYF. V is TRBV7-9 and J is TRBJ2-7; 9 nucleotides agree with TRBD1. With V trimmed by 5 bases and J by 3 bases, 8 bases remained unmatched. The V gene's germline CDR1 is SEHNR and CDR2 FQNEAQ (reference sequence). This CDR3 has 15 residues.

This clonotype showed up just a few times. This chain joins TRBV28 and TRBJ1-1; TRBD1 aligns across 7 bases. Germline V CDR1 and CDR2: MDHEN, SYDVKM. Losses at the gene ends were 4 bases for V and 1 base for J; bases not matched to a gene: 6. CDR3 length: 15 residues. The CDR3 coding sequence is TGTGCCAGCAGTTCGCCCGGGACAGCGAACACTGAAGCTTTCTTT. It translates to CASSSPGTANTEAFF.

This clonotype occurred a few times. The V and J genes are TRBV24-1 and TRBJ2-5; TRBD1 matches 8 bases. V was pared by 6 bases and J by 2 bases, with 7 bases of the junction left unmatched. This CDR3 is 15 amino acids long. CDR1 is KGHDR, CDR2 SFDVKD, per germline. CDR3 region: CATSLAGGEQETQYF. In DNA, the CDR3 is TGTGCCACCAGTCTGGCAGGGGGCGAACAAGAGACCCAGTACTTC.

This clonotype has at least ten counts. The chain has TRBV5-1 and TRBJ2-7, with 8 bases that match TRBD1. Germline CDR1 reads SGHRS; CDR2 reads YFSETQ. The ends lost 0 bases at V and 3 bases at J; junction bases unmatched: 5. The CDR3 spans 15 residues. The CDR3 nucleotides read TGCGCCAGCAGCTTGGTAGCCGGACAGGGCTACGAGCAGTACTTC. Protein: CASSLVAGQGYEQYF.

This clonotype was counted a few times. The chain uses TRBV5-6 and TRBJ2-1; no clear D. The CDR3 extends over 14 amino acids. V lost 5 bases and J 5 bases, leaving 14 bases between the germline ends. CDR1 and CDR2 from the germline V gene are SGHDT and YYEEEE. CDR3 loop: CASSSRYTDNEQFF. In DNA, the CDR3 is TGTGCCAGCAGTTCGCGTTACACCGACAATGAGCAGTTCTTC.

The V call is TRBV5-5, the J call TRBJ2-6, with D unresolved. Germline CDR1 is SGHKS and CDR2 is YYEKEE (reference sequence). The V end lost 0 bases, the J end lost 0 bases, and 13 bases lay between the germline ends. CDR3 length: 18 amino acids. This chain's CDR3 is CASSLAWTKTSGANVLTF. In DNA, the CDR3 is TGTGCCAGCAGCTTGGCATGGACCAAGACCTCTGGGGCCAACGTCCTGACTTTC.

This clonotype was detected ten times or more. This rearrangement joins TRBV7-6 to TRBJ2-1; 10 nucleotides line up with TRBD2. The V segment lost 5 bases and the J segment 14 bases; nucleotides outside the gene matches: 9. The CDR3 is 13 amino acids. The V gene's germline CDR1 is SGHVS and CDR2 FNYEAQ. In DNA, the CDR3 is TGTGCCAGCAGCACTAGCGGGACGGGAAGGGAGTTCTTC. Translation: CASSTSGTGREFF. The full variable domain, completed using reference TRBV7-6 and TRBJ2-1, is GAGVSQSPRYKVTKRGQDVALRCDPISGHVSLYWYRQALGQGPEFLTYFNYEAQQDKSGLPNDRFSAERPEGSISTLTIQRTEQRDSAMYRCASSTSGTGREFFGPGTRLTVL.

The sample holds a few counts of this clonotype. V usage is TRBV2 and J usage is TRBJ1-1; 7 bases agree with TRBD1. This CDR3 spans 15 amino acids. Germline V gene data show CDR1 as SNHLY and CDR2 as FYNNEI. V was pared by 8 bases and J by 5 bases, with 14 bases of the junction left unmatched. The DNA of the CDR3 is TGTGCCAGCCGACACCCACAGGGGCTAGGTACTGAAGCTTTCTTT. Encoded protein: CASRHPQGLGTEAFF.

The chain employs TRBV11-1 and TRBJ1-2, with 7 bases fitting TRBD1. Germline values: CDR1 SGHAT, CDR2 FQDESV (reference sequence). The CDR3 consists of 14 residues. The ends lost 3 bases at V and 3 bases at J; junction bases unmatched: 4. The CDR3 DNA sequence: TGTGCCAGCAGCTTTACAGGGGCGGACTATGGCTACACCTTC. Translated, it gives CASSFTGADYGYTF.

This clonotype was counted at least ten times. The chain recombines TRBV10-3 with TRBJ2-1; 11 nucleotides line up with TRBD2. With 2 bases clipped from V and 12 bases from J, the junction kept 9 bases outside the gene matches. The germline gives CDR1 ENHRY, CDR2 SYGVKD. This CDR3 is built from 15 residues. As DNA, the CDR3 is TGTGCCATCAGTGAGACTAGCGGGAGAGAGGTGGGGCAGTTCTTC. Amino acids: CAISETSGREVGQFF.

This clonotype has more than one count but fewer than ten. This chain connects TRBV20-1 to TRBJ1-2; D may be TRBD1 (6 bases). V lost 1 base and J 2 bases, leaving 17 bases between the germline ends. This CDR3 is 16 amino acids long. CDR1 is DFQATT, CDR2 SNEGSKA, per germline (reference sequence). The CDR3 loop reads CSARGGVGTGNYGYTF. As DNA, the CDR3 is TGCAGTGCTAGAGGGGGGGTGGGTACAGGGAACTATGGCTACACCTTC.

There are a few counts of this clonotype. The chain couples TRBV28 to TRBJ1-5; D ambiguous. The CDR3 is 15 amino acids. From germline, CDR1 is MDHEN and CDR2 SYDVKM. Trimming left V 3 bases short and J 0 bases short, with 9 bases between. The CDR3 region is CASSFSGSSNQPQHF. CDR3 in DNA: TGTGCCAGCAGTTTCTCGGGGTCTAGCAATCAGCCCCAGCATTTT.

In its sample, this clonotype was seen many times. The chain uses TRBV10-3 and TRBJ2-1; TRBD2 aligns across 15 bases. CDR1 is ENHRY, CDR2 SYGVKD, per germline. This CDR3 has 18 amino acids. V shed 10 bases and J 0 bases; nucleotides not matched to a gene: 10. CDR3 sequence (DNA): TGTGCCACCAAAACCGGGACTAGCGGGAGGACCTCCTACAATGAGCAGTTCTTC. It yields the protein CATKTGTSGRTSYNEQFF.

The CDR3: CASSLCGGPGELFF. The CDR3 DNA reads TGTGCCAGCAGCTTGTGCGGGGGACCCGGGGAGCTGTTTTTT. V and J are TRBV5-4 and TRBJ2-2; 7 bases map to TRBD2. Per germline, CDR1 SGHNT and CDR2 YYREEE (reference sequence). The ends lost 1 base at V and 6 bases at J; junction bases unmatched: 3. CDR3 length: 14 residues.

This clonotype was recorded a few times. The chain combines TRBV11-2 with TRBJ2-1, with TRBD1 matching over 7 bases. The germline V gene encodes CDR1 SGHAT and CDR2 FQNNGV. The CDR3 consists of 15 residues. V trimming: 4 bases; J trimming: 2 bases; junction bases outside the gene matches: 5. CDR3 amino acids: CASSSDRVTYNEQFF. As DNA, the CDR3 is TGTGCCAGCAGCTCAGACAGGGTGACCTACAATGAGCAGTTCTTC.

The table lists this clonotype with a few counts. The chain joins TRBV20-1 to TRBJ2-1; 7 positions agree with TRBD1. Germline values: CDR1 DFQATT, CDR2 SNEGSKA (reference sequence). The CDR3 loop spans 11 amino acids. J gave up 12 bases and V 6 bases, and 8 bases lay outside the gene matches. The CDR3 here is CSATPNRGQFF. CDR3 DNA sequence: TGCAGTGCAACCCCGAACAGGGGGCAGTTCTTC.

This clonotype occurred many times. The chain is built from TRBV5-4 and TRBJ2-7; a possible D gene is TRBD1 (5 bases). Germline lookup yields CDR1 SGHNT and CDR2 YYREEE (reference sequence). V lost 4 bases and J 2 bases, leaving 13 bases between the germline ends. The CDR3 has 14 amino acids. The CDR3 nucleotides are TGTGCCAGCAGCAAAGACGACAGTGCCTACGAGCAGTACTTC. Translation gives CASSKDDSAYEQYF.

This clonotype came up many times. This chain uses TRBV12-3 or TRBV12-4 with TRBJ2-7, with 9 bases matching TRBD1. CDR3 size: 17 residues. V dropped 1 base and J dropped 3; count of bases not matched to a gene: 10. The CDR3 protein is CASSLGGTGGYRYEQYF. The CDR3 bases are TGTGCCAGCAGTTTAGGGGGTACAGGGGGCTATCGCTACGAGCAGTACTTC.